The clone carrying this T cell receptor beta chain was counted at least ten times. Its matching antigen is unknown. CDR1 is KGHSH, CDR2 LQKENI, per germline. Trimming pared 2 bases from V and 1 base from J, leaving 11 bases between. CDR3 length equals 15 residues. The time point is: sample taken at primary tumor resection. Researchers sequenced whole RNA taken from tumor, nontumor lung or frozen PBMC without sorting. The approximately 70 donors had untreated early-stage non-small cell lung cancer. The data are from a study of spatial heterogeneity in lung cancer. Background on the study: More beta-chain than alpha-chain sequences were consistently detected. Regarding the study as a whole: Tumor TCRs that were ubiquitous and expanded showed up in blood more at resection than follow-up.

Every TCR cDNA molecule bore its own unique molecular identifier. Each CDR3 protein is one row after TCRdb ran MiXCR on the 5' RACE reads. The repertoire consists of roughly 80,000 distinct CDR3 sequences, with roughly 12% occurring once and the leading ten covering 4.6%. The specimen comprised PBMCs, sampled at surgery. The sequence came from a male donor with early-stage non-small cell lung cancer. The gene calls are TRBV18 and TRBJ1-1, with TRBD1 as a possible D gene (5 bases). The CDR3 nucleotides are TGTGCCAGCTCACCAAGTCAGGGCCAGAACACTGAAGCTTTCTTT. Its protein is CASSPSQGQNTEAFF.